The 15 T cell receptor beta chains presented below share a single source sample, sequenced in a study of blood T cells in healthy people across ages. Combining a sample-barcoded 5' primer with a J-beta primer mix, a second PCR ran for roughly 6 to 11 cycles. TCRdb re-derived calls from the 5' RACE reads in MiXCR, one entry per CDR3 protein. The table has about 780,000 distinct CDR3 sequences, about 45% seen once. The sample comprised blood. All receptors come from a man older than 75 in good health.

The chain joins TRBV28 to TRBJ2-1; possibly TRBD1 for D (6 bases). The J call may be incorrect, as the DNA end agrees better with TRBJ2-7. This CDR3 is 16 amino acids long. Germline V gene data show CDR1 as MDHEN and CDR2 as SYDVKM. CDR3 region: CASSTRTATSYNEQYF. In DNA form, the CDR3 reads TGTGCCAGCAGTACCCGGACAGCTACCTCCTACAATGAGCAGTACTTC.

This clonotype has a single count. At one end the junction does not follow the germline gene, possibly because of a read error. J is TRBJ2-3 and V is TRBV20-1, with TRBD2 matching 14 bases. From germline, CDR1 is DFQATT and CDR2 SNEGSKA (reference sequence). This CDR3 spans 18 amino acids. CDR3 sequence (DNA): TGCAGTGCCAGAGAGGGACTAGCGGGAGAGGTGGGTGAAGATACGCAGTATTTT. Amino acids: CSAREGLAGEVGEDTQYF.

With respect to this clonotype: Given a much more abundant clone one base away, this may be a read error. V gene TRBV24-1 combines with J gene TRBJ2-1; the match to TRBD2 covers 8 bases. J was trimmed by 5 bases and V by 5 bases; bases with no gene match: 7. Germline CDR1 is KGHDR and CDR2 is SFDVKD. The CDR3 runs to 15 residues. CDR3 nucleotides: TGTGCCACCAGTGCTACTAGCGGCCCCCACAATGAGCAGTTCTTC. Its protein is CATSATSGPHNEQFF.

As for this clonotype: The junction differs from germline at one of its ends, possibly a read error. This CDR3 is CASGYSLGDYEQFF. CDR3 nucleotide sequence: TGTGCCAGCGGTTACTCCCTCGGTGATTATGAGCAGTTCTTC. This chain links TRBV6-2 or TRBV6-3 with TRBJ2-1; D unclear. Germline lookup yields CDR1 MNHEY and CDR2 SVGEGT. CDR3 length: 14 residues.

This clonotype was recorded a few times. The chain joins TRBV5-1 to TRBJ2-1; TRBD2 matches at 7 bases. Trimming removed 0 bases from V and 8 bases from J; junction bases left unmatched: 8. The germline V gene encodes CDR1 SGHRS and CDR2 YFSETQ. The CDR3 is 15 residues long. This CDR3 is CASSLVLASEHEQFF. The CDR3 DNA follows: TGCGCCAGCAGCTTGGTACTAGCGTCGGAGCATGAGCAGTTCTTC.

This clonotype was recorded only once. The CDR3 is CASSQRTGTDYEQYF. The CDR3 nucleotides read TGTGCCAGCAGCCAAAGAACCGGGACAGACTACGAGCAGTACTTC. V and J are TRBV13 and TRBJ2-5; 7 nucleotides align to TRBD1. TRBJ2-7 explains the end of the DNA better; the J call may be wrong. CDR3 length: 15 residues. Germline CDR1 PRHDT, CDR2 FYEKMQ (reference sequence).

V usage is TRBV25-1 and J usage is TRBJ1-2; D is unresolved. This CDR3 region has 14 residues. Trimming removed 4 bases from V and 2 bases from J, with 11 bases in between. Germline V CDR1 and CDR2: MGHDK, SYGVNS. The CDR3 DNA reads TGTGCCAGCAGTGGGCTTCCATCGAACTATGGCTACACCTTC. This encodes CASSGLPSNYGYTF.

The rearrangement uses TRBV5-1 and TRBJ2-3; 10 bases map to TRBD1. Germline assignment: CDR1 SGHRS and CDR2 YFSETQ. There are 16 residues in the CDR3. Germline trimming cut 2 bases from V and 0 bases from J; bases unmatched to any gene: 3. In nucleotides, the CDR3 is TGCGCCAGCAGCTTCCGGACAGGGGGGAGCACAGATACGCAGTATTTT. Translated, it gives CASSFRTGGSTDTQYF.

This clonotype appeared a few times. CDR3 sequence reads: CASSLVAEAEQFF. In nucleotides, the CDR3 is TGTGCCAGCAGTCTAGTAGCGGAGGCTGAGCAGTTCTTC. The chain is built from TRBV28 and TRBJ2-1, with D perhaps TRBD2 (6 bases). Germline V gene sequence: CDR1 MDHEN, CDR2 SYDVKM. V lost 5 bases and J 9 bases, leaving 14 bases between the germline ends. The CDR3 loop spans 13 amino acids.

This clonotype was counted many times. CDR3 sequence: CATHRASGRAIPDTQYF. The CDR3 DNA follows: TGTGCCACCCATCGGGCTAGCGGGAGGGCTATCCCAGATACGCAGTATTTT. The genes are TRBV28 and TRBJ2-3, with 12 bases fitting TRBD2. The CDR3 runs 17 residues. Germline values: CDR1 MDHEN, CDR2 SYDVKM. V trimming: 10 bases; J trimming: 4 bases; junction bases outside the gene matches: 15. The full variable domain, rest sourced from reference TRBV28 and TRBJ2-3, is DVKVTQSSRYLVKRTGEKVFLECVQDMDHENMFWYRQDPGLGLRLIYFSYDVKMKEKGDIPEGYSVSREKKERFSLILESASTNQTSMYLCATHRASGRAIPDTQYFGPGTRLTVL.

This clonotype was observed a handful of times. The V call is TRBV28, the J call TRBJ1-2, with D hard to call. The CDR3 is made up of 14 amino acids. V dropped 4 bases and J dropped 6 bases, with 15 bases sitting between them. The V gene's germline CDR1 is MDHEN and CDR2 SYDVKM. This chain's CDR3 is CASSSTMPINGYTF. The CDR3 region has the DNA TGTGCCAGCAGTTCCACTATGCCCATTAATGGCTACACCTTC.

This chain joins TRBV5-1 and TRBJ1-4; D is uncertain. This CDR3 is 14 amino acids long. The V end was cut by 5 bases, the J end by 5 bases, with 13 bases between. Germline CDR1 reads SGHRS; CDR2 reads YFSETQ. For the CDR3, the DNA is TGCGCCAGCAGTACGGACTTAGTGAATGAAAAACTGTTTTTT. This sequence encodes CASSTDLVNEKLFF.

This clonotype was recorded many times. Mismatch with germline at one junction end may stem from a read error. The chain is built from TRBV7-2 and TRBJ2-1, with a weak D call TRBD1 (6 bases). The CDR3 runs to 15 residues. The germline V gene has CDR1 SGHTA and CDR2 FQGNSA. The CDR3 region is CASSLAGVTYNEQFF. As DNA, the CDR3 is TGCGCCAGCAGCTTGGCAGGGGTCACCTACAATGAGCAGTTCTTC.

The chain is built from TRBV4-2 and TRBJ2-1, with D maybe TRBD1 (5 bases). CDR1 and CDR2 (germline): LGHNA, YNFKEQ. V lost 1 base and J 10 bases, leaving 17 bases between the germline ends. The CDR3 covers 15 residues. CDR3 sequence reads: CASSQGIGDSYEQFF. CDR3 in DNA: TGTGCCAGCAGCCAAGGGATAGGGGATTCCTACGAGCAGTTCTTC.

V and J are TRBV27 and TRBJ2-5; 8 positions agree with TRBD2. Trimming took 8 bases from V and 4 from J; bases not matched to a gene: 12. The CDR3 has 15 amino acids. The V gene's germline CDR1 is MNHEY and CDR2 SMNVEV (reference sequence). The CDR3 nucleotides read TGTGCCAGCGGGTTGTCTAGCGGGCGGTCAGAGACCCAGTACTTC. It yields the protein CASGLSSGRSETQYF.